The present entry profiles one TCR beta chain with its context. The specificity of this receptor is unknown. No much larger clone exists at a distance of one base, and base qualities are not known. This sample's time point label indicates: eleven to twelve months on ibrutinib. For TCR beta library preparation, around 2 micrograms of genomic DNA were isolated from cryopreserved PBMCs. High-throughput TCR beta sequencing was performed on longitudinal blood samples from CLL patients receiving ibrutinib monotherapy. The patients were enrolled in a single-center, open-label phase 2 trial of ibrutinib monotherapy. The goal of deep resolution MiSeq sequencing was a depth between 1 in 1 million and 1 in 200,000 T cells, and coverage averaged 10x per clonotype. TCR beta libraries were generated with the immunoSEQ hsTCRB Kit. In the original analysis: The data were analyzed with ImmunoSEQ Analyzer and ImmunoSEQ Data Assistant, and V, D and J gene assignments followed IMGT definitions. Clonality, with values ranging from 0 to 1, was calculated as one minus the normalized Shannon entropy of productive rearrangement frequencies. Only overrepresented clonotypes making up at least 0.05% of the repertoire of each patient were included in the public clonotype analysis. Thirteen age-matched healthy donor repertoires from immuneACCESS were used as controls for clonality. This is the immuneACCESS table as TCRdb keeps it, with only in-frame sequences that have V and J called. A part of the clones is gone; compared with another copy, unresolved V genes explain less than half, and the rest is unexplained. V and J calls and clone size are those listed in that table; D and trimming were worked out from the DNA. The sample table contains about 140,000 clones; only one count was recorded for approximately 75% of them. The ten top clones hold 25% to 30% of the sample.

This sample is part of a study of cytotoxic CD8 clonotypes in ibrutinib-treated CLL (dated by TCRdb to the early 2020s). With respect to the entire study: In this cohort, around 15 patients were treatment-naive and ten to eleven were relapsed/refractory, while 17 to 18 had unmutated IGHV. Responses were partial in 25 or so patients and complete in 2; after median about 63 months follow-up, 14 stayed in remission and around 12 progressed. Response samples were obtained after a median of roughly eleven months of treatment, with a range of about 6 to 40 months. On average, each sample yielded 255,043 productive templates and tens of thousands of productive rearrangements. Of the approximately 90 participants in the trial, 26 had longitudinal samples available. Cryopreserved peripheral blood mononuclear cells were collected before treatment, at response, and at either disease progression or sustained remission. Every sample from remission and from progressive disease was obtained while the patients were still on ibrutinib. Broad study findings and their caveats: Public clonotypes were rare and either shrank or stayed stable during treatment, and the rise in clonality at ibrutinib response reflected expansion of private clonotypes. At baseline, clonality was higher than in age-matched healthy donors and showed a strong correlation with circulating CD8+ T-cell counts. Sustained-remission and progressing patients did not have matched sampling times, and lymph node repertoires were not examined. Clonality increased at ibrutinib response, stayed stable in sustained remission, and fell back toward baseline at progression.

V and J lose 2 bases and 0 bases, and a span of 11 bases separates them. CDR1 and CDR2 are read off the germline V gene as MNHNS and SASEGT. Spanning cysteine to phenylalanine, the CDR3 consists of 16 amino acids. Only the CDR3 region is kept as DNA, spanning 48 bases read in frame from base 1. The chain employs TRBV6-1 and TRBJ1-5; a confident D gene designation cannot be given. The sequence was obtained from a human donor with chronic lymphocytic leukemia. The sequencing here drew on PBMCs, taken after 12 months of ibrutinib treatment. In nucleotide form, the sequence is TGTGCCAGCAGTGAATTCGGGGAACGTAGCAATCAGCCCCAGCATTTT. Translated, it reads CASSEFGERSNQPQHF.